This T cell receptor (beta chain) was sequenced in a study of patients and donors after allogeneic stem cell transplantation. Per germline, CDR1 DFQATT and CDR2 SNEGSKA (reference sequence). CDR3 length: 14 residues. V was pared by 3 bases and J by 7 bases, with 6 bases of the junction left unmatched. TCRdb reprocessed the RT-PCR reads with MiXCR, giving one entry per CDR3 protein. The repertoire holds about 40,000 distinct CDR3 sequences, 25% to 35% seen once, with less than 80% in the top ten. This chain connects TRBV20-1 to TRBJ1-6; 7 bases are a match to TRBD1. Sequencing was done on a sample of blood, either unsorted or a sorted T cell fraction (not recorded which). This sequence originates from a human donor who was either an allogeneic HSCT recipient or a stem cell or donor lymphocyte infusion donor (not recorded which). It is not recorded whose cells these are; they may come from a transplant donor. The CDR3 protein is CSARIRGTNSPLHF. CDR3 nucleotides: TGCAGTGCTAGGATCAGGGGGACCAATTCACCCCTCCACTTT.